The T cell receptor beta chain described here comes from a study of blood T cell repertoires in COVID-19. Study-wide context: Acute and convalescent COVID-19 specimens originated in the United States, Italy and Spain. PBMCs, B-cell-depleted T cells, or T cells were the source of the cDNA or gDNA that made up the material.

The CDR3 runs 14 residues. Germline V lookup: CDR1 MNHEY, CDR2 SMNVEV (reference sequence). Comments on this clone: One junction end disagrees with the germline gene, perhaps due to a read error.

In the study's own analysis: It was from reference gene primer amplification that nucleated cell counts were estimated. Produced via immunoSEQ multiplex PCR; TCRdb's table is partial and in-frame only. V, J and clone size reflect that table, while D and trimming were determined from the DNA. This table holds some 58,000 clones, over 70% found once. The rearrangement uses TRBV27 and TRBJ2-1, with 10 positions matching TRBD1. This sequence was found in a human donor in a cohort sampled during active COVID-19. The sample was peripheral blood. CDR3 loop: CASSPDRGYTEQFF. The CDR3 bases are TGTGCCAGCAGTCCGGACAGGGGGTACACTGAGCAGTTCTTC.